This TCR beta chain was sequenced in a study of cytomegalovirus exposure and HLA in healthy donors. Study observations and caveats: Per published reports, the classifier diagnosed cytomegalovirus status with high specificity and sensitivity. Some public TCRs appeared in many individuals, while most sequences were rare. One later analysis, an examination of the roughly 130 validation repertoires, found that first-cohort TCR clusters tended to co-occur in them.

The donors were in the 120-subject validation cohort; that cohort was separate from the roughly 700-subject first cohort. V lost 4 bases, J lost 5 bases, and 11 bases stayed unmatched. Germline loops: CDR1 SGHRS, CDR2 YFSETQ. The CDR3 is made up of 15 amino acids. Sequenced by immunoSEQ multiplex PCR; TCRdb stores in-frame clones only, minus some. The data contain some 110,000 clones, 88% of them singletons. Concerning this clone: The antigen remains unidentified.

The receptor's source is a man aged 18 to 29 in good health and CMV-seropositive. The chain has TRBV5-1 and TRBJ2-5; 7 bases are shared with TRBD1. Sequencing was done on a sample of PBMCs. CDR3 bases: TGCGCCAGCAGCCGTCTCGACAGGGTGAGCGAGACCCAGTACTTC. This gives the protein CASSRLDRVSETQYF.